The present T cell receptor beta chain was sequenced within a study of control samples from healthy donors and cancer patients. Sequencing was performed with immunoSEQ multiplex PCR; in TCRdb, only in-frame clones are kept and a portion is missing. The sample has about 120,000 clones; around 90% are singletons. J lost 3 bases, V lost 1 base, and 5 bases had no gene match. Germline assignment: CDR1 LNHNV and CDR2 YYDKDF (reference sequence). This CDR3 has 16 residues. The chain employs TRBV15 and TRBJ1-1, with 10 nucleotides matching TRBD1. Source material: blood. The receptor was isolated from a woman between 65 and 79 years old in good health. CDR3 DNA: TGTGCCACCAGCAGAGCCAGGACAGGGGGTCACACTGAAGCTTTCTTT. Translation gives CATSRARTGGHTEAFF.